Given below is one T cell receptor (beta chain) in context. Its cognate antigen is unknown. MiXCR was run by TCRdb on the reads, yielding one entry per CDR3 protein. The repertoire holds 510,000 or so distinct CDR3 sequences, with around 27% as singletons. Germline trimming cut 5 bases from V and 8 bases from J; bases unmatched to any gene: 8. This CDR3 has 14 amino acids. The sample comes from a study of T cell repertoires in cytomegalovirus infection. Study overall: Matching HLA type and CMV infection were both indicated by public TCR beta signatures. Findings of the study overall: Across the ex vivo response, the dominant clonotypes were HLA-C-restricted CMV-specific TCR beta clonotypes.

This receptor was taken from a human donor in good health (CMV status not recorded). Some clones in this sample may be carry-over from other donors' samples. V usage is TRBV12-3 or TRBV12-4 and J usage is TRBJ1-4, with 7 positions matching TRBD1. Input material: PBMCs. CDR3 protein: CASSETVQGEKLFF. The CDR3 region has the DNA TGTGCCAGCAGTGAGACAGTACAGGGGGAAAAACTGTTTTTT.